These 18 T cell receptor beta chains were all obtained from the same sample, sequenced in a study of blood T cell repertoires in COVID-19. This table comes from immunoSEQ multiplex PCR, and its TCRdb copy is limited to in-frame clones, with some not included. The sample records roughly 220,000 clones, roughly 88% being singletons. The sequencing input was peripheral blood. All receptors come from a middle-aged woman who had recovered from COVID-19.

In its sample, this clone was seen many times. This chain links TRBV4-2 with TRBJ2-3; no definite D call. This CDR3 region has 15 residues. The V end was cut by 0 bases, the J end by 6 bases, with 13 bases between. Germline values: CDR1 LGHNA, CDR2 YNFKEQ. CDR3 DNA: TGTGCCAGCAGCCAAGATTGGGCCAAGGTGGATACGCAGTATTTT. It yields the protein CASSQDWAKVDTQYF.

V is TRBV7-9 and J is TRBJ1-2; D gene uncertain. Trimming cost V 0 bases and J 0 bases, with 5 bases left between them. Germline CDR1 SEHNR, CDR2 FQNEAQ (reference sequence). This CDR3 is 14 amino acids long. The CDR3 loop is CASSLAGTNYGYTF. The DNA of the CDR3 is TGTGCCAGCAGCTTAGCCGGGACTAACTATGGCTACACCTTC.

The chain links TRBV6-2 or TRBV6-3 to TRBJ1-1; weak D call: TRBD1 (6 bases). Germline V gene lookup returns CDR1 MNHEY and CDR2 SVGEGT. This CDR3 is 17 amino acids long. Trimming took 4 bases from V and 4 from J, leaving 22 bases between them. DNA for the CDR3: TGTGCCAGCAGTTTCCCACCCTCGGACAGTCGGGGCACTGAAGCTTTCTTT. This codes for CASSFPPSDSRGTEAFF.

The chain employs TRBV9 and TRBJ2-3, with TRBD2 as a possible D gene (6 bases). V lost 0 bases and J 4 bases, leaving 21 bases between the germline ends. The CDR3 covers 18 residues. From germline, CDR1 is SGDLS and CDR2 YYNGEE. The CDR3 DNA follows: TGTGCCAGCAGCGTAGATGCTGTTGGAGGGTCCGGCGCAGATACGCAGTATTTT. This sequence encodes CASSVDAVGGSGADTQYF.

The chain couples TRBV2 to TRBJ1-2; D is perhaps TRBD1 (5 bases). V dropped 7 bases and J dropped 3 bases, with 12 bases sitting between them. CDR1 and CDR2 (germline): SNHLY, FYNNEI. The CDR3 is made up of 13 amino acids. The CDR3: CASMEGLDYGYTF. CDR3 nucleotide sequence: TGTGCCAGCATGGAGGGGTTGGACTATGGCTACACCTTC.

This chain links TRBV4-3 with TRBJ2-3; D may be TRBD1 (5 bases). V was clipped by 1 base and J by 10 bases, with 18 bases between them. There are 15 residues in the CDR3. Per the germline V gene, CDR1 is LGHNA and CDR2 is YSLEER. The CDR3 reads CASSQVLREGAAQYF. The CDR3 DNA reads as TGCGCCAGCAGCCAAGTCCTCCGTGAAGGGGCTGCGCAGTATTTT.

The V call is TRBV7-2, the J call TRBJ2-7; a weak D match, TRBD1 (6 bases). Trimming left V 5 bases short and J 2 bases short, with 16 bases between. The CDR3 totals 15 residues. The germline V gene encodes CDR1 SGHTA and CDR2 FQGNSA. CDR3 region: CASSPTGRITYEQYF. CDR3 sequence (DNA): TGTGCCAGCAGCCCGACAGGACGAATTACCTACGAGCAGTACTTC.

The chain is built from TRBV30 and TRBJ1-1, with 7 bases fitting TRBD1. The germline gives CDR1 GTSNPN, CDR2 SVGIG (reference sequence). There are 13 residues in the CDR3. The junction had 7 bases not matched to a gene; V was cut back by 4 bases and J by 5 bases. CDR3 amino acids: CAWKNRGETEAFF. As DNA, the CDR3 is TGTGCCTGGAAAAACAGGGGAGAAACTGAAGCTTTCTTT. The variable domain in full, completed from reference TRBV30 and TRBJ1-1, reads SQTIHQWPATLVQPVGSPLSLECTVEGTSNPNLYWYRQAAGRGLQLLFYSVGIGQISSEVPQNLSASRPQDRQFILSSKKLLLSDSGFYLCAWKNRGETEAFFGQGTRLTVV.

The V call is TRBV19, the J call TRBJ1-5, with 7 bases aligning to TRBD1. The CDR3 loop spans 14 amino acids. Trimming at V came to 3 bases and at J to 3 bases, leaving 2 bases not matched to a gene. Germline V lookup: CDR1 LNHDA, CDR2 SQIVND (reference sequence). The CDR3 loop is CASSIDRVNQPQHF. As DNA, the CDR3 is TGTGCCAGTAGTATCGACAGGGTCAATCAGCCCCAGCATTTT.

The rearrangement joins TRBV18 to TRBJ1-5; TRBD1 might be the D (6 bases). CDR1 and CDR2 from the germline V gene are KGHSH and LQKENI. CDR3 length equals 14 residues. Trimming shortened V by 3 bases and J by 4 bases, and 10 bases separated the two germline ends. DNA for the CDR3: TGTGCCAGCTCACCCGGGACACTAAATCAGCCCCAGCATTTT. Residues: CASSPGTLNQPQHF.

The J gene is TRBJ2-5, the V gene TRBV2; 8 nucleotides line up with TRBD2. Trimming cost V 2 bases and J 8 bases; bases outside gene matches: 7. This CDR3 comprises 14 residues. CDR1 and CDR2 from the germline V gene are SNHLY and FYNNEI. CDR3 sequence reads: CASSEFSTSGTQYF. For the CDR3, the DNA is TGTGCCAGCAGTGAATTTTCCACTAGCGGAACCCAGTACTTC.

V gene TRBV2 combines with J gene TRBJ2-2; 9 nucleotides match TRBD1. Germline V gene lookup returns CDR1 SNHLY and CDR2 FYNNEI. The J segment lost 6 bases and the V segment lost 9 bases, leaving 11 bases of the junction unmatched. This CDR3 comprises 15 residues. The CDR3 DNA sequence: TGTGCCAGTTCAACCCAGGACAGGGGATCCGGGGAGCTGTTTTTT. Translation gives CASSTQDRGSGELFF.

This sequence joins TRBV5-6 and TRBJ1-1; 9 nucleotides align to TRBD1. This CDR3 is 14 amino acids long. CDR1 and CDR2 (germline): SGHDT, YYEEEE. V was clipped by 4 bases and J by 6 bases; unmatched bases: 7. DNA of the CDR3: TGTGCCAGCAGCGCCGACAGGGGGGAATCTGAAGCTTTCTTT. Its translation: CASSADRGESEAFF.

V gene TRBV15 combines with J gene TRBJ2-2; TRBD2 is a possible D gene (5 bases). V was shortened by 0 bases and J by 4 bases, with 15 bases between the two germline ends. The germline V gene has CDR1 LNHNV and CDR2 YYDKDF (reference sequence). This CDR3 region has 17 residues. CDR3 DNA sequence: TGTGCCACCAGCAGAGATTTGTTGAGCGGACGCACCGGGGAGCTGTTTTTT. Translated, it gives CATSRDLLSGRTGELFF.

The CDR3 DNA sequence: TGTGCCCAAGGGGGTGCAACTGCAACTAATGAAAAACTGTTTTTT. Amino acid sequence: CAQGGATATNEKLFF. The chain carries TRBV2 and TRBJ1-4; D is perhaps TRBD1 (6 bases). The CDR3 has 15 residues. Germline CDR1 and CDR2: SNHLY and FYNNEI. Trimming stripped 11 bases from V and 0 bases from J, with 16 bases between.

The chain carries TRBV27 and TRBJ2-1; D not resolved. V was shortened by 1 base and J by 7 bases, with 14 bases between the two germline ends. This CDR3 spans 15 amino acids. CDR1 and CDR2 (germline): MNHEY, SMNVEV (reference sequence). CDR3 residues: CASSLFPTGGNEQFF. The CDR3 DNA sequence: TGTGCCAGCAGTTTATTTCCAACCGGCGGTAATGAGCAGTTCTTC.

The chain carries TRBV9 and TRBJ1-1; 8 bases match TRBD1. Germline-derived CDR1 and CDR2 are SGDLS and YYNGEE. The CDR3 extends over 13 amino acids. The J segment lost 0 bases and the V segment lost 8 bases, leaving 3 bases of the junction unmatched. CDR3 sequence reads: CASAQGVNTEAFF. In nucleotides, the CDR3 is TGTGCCAGTGCACAGGGGGTGAACACTGAAGCTTTCTTT.

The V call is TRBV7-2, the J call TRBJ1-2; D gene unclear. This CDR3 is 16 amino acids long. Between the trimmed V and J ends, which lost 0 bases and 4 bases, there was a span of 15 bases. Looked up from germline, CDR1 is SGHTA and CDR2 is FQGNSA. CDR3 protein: CASSLAGPQAFYGYTF. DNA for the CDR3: TGTGCCAGCAGCTTAGCGGGTCCCCAGGCTTTCTATGGCTACACCTTC.